A selection of T cell receptor beta chains follows, all from one sample in a study of blood T cells in healthy people across ages. Using its own MiXCR run on the 5' RACE reads, TCRdb lists one record per CDR3 protein. The sample has approximately 730,000 distinct CDR3 sequences, roughly 50% seen once; the top ten hold around 41%. Sequencing input: blood. The receptors here all came from an elderly man in good health. Both conserved end residues are part of each CDR3. The D gene is left open where the match is weak. The size entry is marked missing in some rows and otherwise reads once, few, many or a size class.

-,-,TRBJ2-1,TRBV20-1,TGCAGTGCTAGAGATACTCTGCTCCTCAAGCAGTTCTTC,CSARDTLLLKQFF
-,-,TRBJ1-2,TRBV10-3,TGTGCCATCAGGCCAGAAGGGCGAGGAGGCTACACCTTC,CAIRPEGRGGYTF
few,TRBD1,TRBJ2-1,TRBV18,TGCGCCAGCTCTCCCGGGACAGGGGCCTACAATGAGCAGTTCTTC,CASSPGTGAYNEQFF
-,-,TRBJ1-2,TRBV4-1,TGCGCCAGCAGCCATAGTTGGGCACCGAATGGCTACACCTTC,CASSHSWAPNGYTF
few,-,TRBJ2-3,TRBV7-3,TGTGCCAGCAGCTTCCAGGGACCCCTAGGCCCAGATACGCAGTATTTT,CASSFQGPLGPDTQYF
-,-,TRBJ2-4,TRBV27,TGTGCCAGCAGTCAATCAGGAGGGATTCGAGCTTCCATCCTAGCCAAAAACATTCAGTACTTC,CASSQSGGIRASILAKNIQYF
-,-,TRBJ2-1,TRBV20-1,TGCAGTGCTAGAGATCAAGGGGGACACCACTACAATGAGCAGTTCTTC,CSARDQGGHHYNEQFF
-,TRBD2,TRBJ2-5,TRBV20-1,TGCAGTGCTAGTAGACTAGCGGGTCCGCAAGAGACCCAGTACTTC,CSASRLAGPQETQYF
-,TRBD1,TRBJ1-1,TRBV12-3/TRBV12-4,TGTGCCAGCAGCCGACTGGACAGGGGTGAAGCTTTCTTT,CASSRLDRGEAFF
-,-,TRBJ1-1,TRBV29-1,TGCAGCGTTGACGGTAGCGTTGAAGCTTTCTTT,CSVDGSVEAFF
-,-,TRBJ1-2,TRBV9,TGTGCCAGCAGCGTAGACGGCCAGGCCTATGGCTACACCTTC,CASSVDGQAYGYTF
few,-,TRBJ2-7,TRBV5-1,TGCGCCAGCAGCCTCATGGGTTCCTCCTACGAGCAGTACTTC,CASSLMGSSYEQYF
many,TRBD1,TRBJ2-3,TRBV27,TGTGCCAGCAGTTTAGGGACAGGGCGCACAGATACGCAGTATTTT,CASSLGTGRTDTQYF
few,-,TRBJ2-1,TRBV12-3/TRBV12-4,TGTGCCAGCAGTTTTGGGCGGGGGCTGTACAATGAGCAGTTCTTC,CASSFGRGLYNEQFF
few,-,TRBJ2-3,TRBV10-3,TGTGCCATCAGGGCCGGGGGAACCGCAGATACGCAGTATTTT,CAIRAGGTADTQYF
many,-,TRBJ2-4,TRBV29-1,TGCAGCGTTGAAGATACACGGTTAGCCAAAAACATTCAGTACTTC,CSVEDTRLAKNIQYF
-,TRBD1,TRBJ2-7,TRBV5-1,TGCGCCAGCAGTCCCACGACAGGGTCGAGCGAGCAGTACTTC,CASSPTTGSSEQYF
-,-,TRBJ2-5,TRBV28,TGTGCCAGCAGTTCCCTGGACTGGGAGACCCAGTACTTC,CASSSLDWETQYF
many,-,TRBJ2-1,TRBV7-2,TGTGCCAGCAGCTTAGCCAGCTACAATGAGCAGTTCTTC,CASSLASYNEQFF
few,TRBD1,TRBJ2-5,TRBV5-1,TGCGCCAGCCAACGACAGGGGGGCTCCGAGACCCAGTACTTC,CASQRQGGSETQYF
-,TRBD2,TRBJ2-7,TRBV20-1,TGCAGTGCTCTTAGGACTAGCGGGAGCTACGAGCGGTACTTC,CSALRTSGSYERYF
-,-,TRBJ1-1,TRBV5-1,TGCGCCAGCAGCTTACAGGTCGGGGAAACTGAAGCTTTCTTT,CASSLQVGETEAFF
once,TRBD1,TRBJ1-2,TRBV3-1,TGTGCCAGCAGCTCACTAGGGGGCTACGATGGCTACACCTTC,CASSSLGGYDGYTF
few,TRBD2,TRBJ2-1,TRBV15,TGTGCCACCAGCAGAGATCCGACTAGCGGGAGTAAGGGTGAGCAGTTCTTC,CATSRDPTSGSKGEQFF
-,TRBD1,TRBJ2-7,TRBV5-1,TGCGCCAGCAGCCCAACCGGGACAGGGGGTTGGGACGAGCAGTACTTC,CASSPTGTGGWDEQYF
-,TRBD1,TRBJ1-4,TRBV5-1,TGCGCCAGCAGCTCGACAGGGTCTAATGAAAAACTGTTTTTT,CASSSTGSNEKLFF
once,-,TRBJ1-1,TRBV30,TGTGCCTGGAAGGGGACGGAAACCGAAGCTTTCTTT,CAWKGTETEAFF
-,-,TRBJ1-5,TRBV2,TGTGCCAGCAGTGAGGGGACCTTCAATCAGCCCCAGCATTTT,CASSEGTFNQPQHF
-,TRBD2,TRBJ2-1,TRBV10-3,TGTGCCATCAGTGGCCCCTTAGGACTAGCGGGAGAGGATGAGCAGTTCTTC,CAISGPLGLAGEDEQFF
-,-,TRBJ2-3,TRBV2,TGTGCCAGCAGTGTCGGGGCAGGGGGGGCCACAGATACGCAGTATTTT,CASSVGAGGATDTQYF
-,TRBD2,TRBJ2-1,TRBV12-3/TRBV12-4,TGTGTCAGCAGTTCTAGACAGGTGACTAGCGGGAGTAAGCAGTTCTTC,CVSSSRQVTSGSKQFF
few,TRBD2,TRBJ2-1,TRBV3-1,TGTGCCAGCAGCCTACACCGGGGGGACTACAATGAGCAGTTCTTC,CASSLHRGDYNEQFF
-,-,TRBJ2-1,TRBV5-6,TGTGCCAGCAGCTTGGGACAGGTGTTCTACAATGAGCAGTTCTTC,CASSLGQVFYNEQFF
few,TRBD2,TRBJ2-7,TRBV5-1,TGCGCCACCCATCAAATGGGACTAGCGGTCCACGAGCAGTACTTC,CATHQMGLAVHEQYF
-,TRBD1,TRBJ1-1,TRBV29-1,TGCAGCGTTGAGAGGACAGGGGCGATGAACACTGAAGCTTTCTTT,CSVERTGAMNTEAFF
few,-,TRBJ2-1,TRBV28,TGTGCCAGCAGCTCTGACGCTTACAATGAGCAGTTCTTC,CASSSDAYNEQFF
-,-,TRBJ1-1,TRBV27,TGTGCCAGCAGTTTTAAAGCGGGGAACACTGAAGCTTTCTTT,CASSFKAGNTEAFF
-,-,TRBJ2-4,TRBV12-3/TRBV12-4,TGTGCCAGCAGTTTGCAAGGGACCTCACTAGCCAAAAACATTCAGTACTTC,CASSLQGTSLAKNIQYF
few,-,TRBJ2-1,TRBV4-1,TGCGCCAGCAGAGATATCACTAGGGACAATGAGCAGTTCTTC,CASRDITRDNEQFF
-,TRBD2,TRBJ2-3,TRBV12-3/TRBV12-4,TGTGCCAGCAGTTTCCCTAGCGGGGCCACAGGTACGCAGTATTTT,CASSFPSGATGTQYF